This passage covers 8 T cell receptor beta chains from one sample sequenced in a study of blood T cell repertoires in COVID-19 (TCRdb year 2020). Preparation of the library involved the immunoSEQ multiplex PCR assay. TCRdb provides this immuneACCESS table in a form limited to in-frame rearrangements. Some clones are lacking; in checked studies, under half of them reflect an unresolved V gene, and why the rest are absent is not known. Recorded for this sample are roughly 240,000 clones; more than 75% of them occurred a single time. 5.5% to 6.5% of the sample lies in the top ten. The sample consisted of peripheral blood. The receptors here all came from an elderly woman with COVID-19, enrolled during active disease.

The chain is built from TRBV5-4 and TRBJ1-6; the D is unclear. Looked up from germline, CDR1 is SGHNT and CDR2 is YYREEE (reference sequence). The CDR3 totals 14 residues. The V end lost 0 bases, the J end lost 14 bases, and 15 bases lay between the germline ends. The CDR3 sequence is CASSLAGPRSSLHF. The CDR3 region has the DNA TGTGCCAGCAGCTTGGCCGGCCCGAGGTCGTCCCTCCACTTT.

This clone came up once. The chain carries TRBV19 and TRBJ2-3; D is ambiguous. Germline loops: CDR1 LNHDA, CDR2 SQIVND (reference sequence). Trimming shortened V by 3 bases and J by 5 bases, and 3 bases separated the two germline ends. This CDR3 region has 11 residues. The CDR3 region has the DNA TGTGCCAGTAGTATTCGAGATACGCAGTATTTT. It encodes CASSIRDTQYF.

V is TRBV5-4 and J is TRBJ1-3, with D tentatively TRBD1 (5 bases). CDR3 length: 16 residues. Per the germline V gene, CDR1 is SGHNT and CDR2 is YYREEE (reference sequence). Trimming removed 0 bases at V and 0 bases at J, with 10 bases between. The CDR3 here is CASSLGEGYSGNTIYF. The DNA of the CDR3 is TGTGCCAGCAGCTTGGGGGAGGGGTACTCTGGAAACACCATATATTTT.

This rearrangement joins TRBV3-1 (or the pseudogene TRBV3-2) to TRBJ1-5; TRBD1 might be the D (6 bases). Germline V gene sequence: CDR1 LGHDT, CDR2 YNNKEL (reference sequence). The V end lost 4 bases, the J end lost 2 bases, and 9 bases lay between the germline ends. This CDR3 is 14 amino acids long. The CDR3 sequence: CASSPWTGNQPQHF. The CDR3 DNA reads TGTGCCAGCAGCCCCTGGACAGGCAATCAGCCCCAGCATTTT.

The V call is TRBV6-6, the J call TRBJ2-2; 11 nucleotides agree with TRBD2. Germline loops: CDR1 MNHNY, CDR2 SVGAGI (reference sequence). V dropped 5 bases and J dropped 0; count of bases not matched to a gene: 5. CDR3 size: 17 residues. The CDR3 DNA is TGTGCCAGCAGTCTACTAGCGGGGGCATCGAACACCGGGGAGCTGTTTTTT. This sequence encodes CASSLLAGASNTGELFF.

The chain is built from TRBV2 and TRBJ1-3; D is unresolved. Trimming shortened V by 7 bases and J by 2 bases, and 9 bases separated the two germline ends. This CDR3 comprises 13 residues. Germline V gene data show CDR1 as SNHLY and CDR2 as FYNNEI. In DNA form, the CDR3 reads TGTGCCAGCACACCGGAGACTGGAAACACCATATATTTT. Translated, it gives CASTPETGNTIYF.

This sequence joins TRBV6-2 or TRBV6-3 and TRBJ2-7, with D possibly TRBD1 on 6 matching bases. CDR1 and CDR2 (germline): MNHEY, SVGEGT. Trimming took off 5 bases at V and 2 bases at J, with 19 bases between the two ends. This CDR3 contains 16 residues. CDR3 amino acids: CASSASGGQPTYEQYF. In DNA form, the CDR3 reads TGTGCCAGCAGTGCCAGTGGGGGACAACCCACCTACGAGCAGTACTTC.

Only one count was recorded for this clone. The chain carries TRBV20-1 and TRBJ1-2, with D maybe TRBD1 (6 bases). V gave up 3 bases and J gave up 3 bases, with 17 bases separating them. CDR1 and CDR2 from the germline V gene are DFQATT and SNEGSKA (reference sequence). The CDR3 has 15 residues. CDR3 region: CSASIRGRGDYGYTF. DNA of the CDR3: TGCAGTGCTAGTATCAGGGGAAGAGGGGACTATGGCTACACCTTC.